Shown below are 19 T cell receptor beta chains from a single sample sequenced in a study of cytomegalovirus exposure and HLA in healthy donors. 13 Jbeta primers and 60 Vbeta primers were used for the PCR. Assay: immunoSEQ multiplex PCR; the TCRdb copy retains only in-frame clones and omits some. Its listing shows nearly 200,000 clones. The sequenced sample consisted of PBMCs. These receptors were taken from a boy aged 5-17 years in good health and CMV-seronegative.

The genes are TRBV30 and TRBJ1-1; the D is unclear. Germline CDR1 GTSNPN, CDR2 SVGIG (reference sequence). The CDR3 is 11 amino acids. Trimming shortened V by 8 bases and J by 5 bases, and 12 bases separated the two germline ends. CDR3 sequence reads: CASVGRTEAFF. CDR3 nucleotide sequence: TGTGCCAGTGTGGGGAGGACTGAAGCTTTCTTT.

This rearrangement joins TRBV27 to TRBJ2-7; 7 nucleotides agree with TRBD1. CDR3 length: 14 amino acids. Germline assignment: CDR1 MNHEY and CDR2 SMNVEV (reference sequence). Unmatched junction bases numbered 9, after V lost 8 bases and J lost 2 bases. CDR3 DNA: TGTGCCAGCGGATTATCCGGGACAGCCTACGAGCAGTACTTC. This sequence encodes CASGLSGTAYEQYF.

The chain is built from TRBV25-1 and TRBJ1-1; 8 bases are a match to TRBD1. The trim removed 1 base at V and 1 base at J, leaving 2 bases unmatched. CDR1 MGHDK and CDR2 SYGVNS come from the germline V gene. The CDR3 sequence is 15 residues long. The CDR3 protein is CASSESGTGNTEAFF. The CDR3 nucleotides read TGTGCCAGCAGTGAATCGGGGACAGGGAACACTGAAGCTTTCTTT.

The chain links TRBV6-5 to TRBJ1-4, with D possibly matching TRBD1 (5 bases). V lost 10 bases, J lost 1 base, and 16 bases lay in between. The CDR3 extends over 15 amino acids. Germline V lookup: CDR1 MNHEY, CDR2 SVGAGI. CDR3 in DNA: TGTGCCACCGGGCCAGGGTGGGAAACTAATGAAAAACTGTTTTTT. Translated: CATGPGWETNEKLFF.

The chain employs TRBV2 and TRBJ2-3; a weak D match, TRBD2 (5 bases). The CDR3 has 14 residues. The V end was cut by 4 bases, the J end by 6 bases, with 14 bases between. The germline gives CDR1 SNHLY, CDR2 FYNNEI. The DNA for the CDR3 is TGTGCCAGCAGTGTTGGGGATCCGGGGGATACGCAGTATTTT. Encoded protein: CASSVGDPGDTQYF.

The chain links TRBV7-9 to TRBJ1-2; D is unclear. The germline CDR1 and CDR2 sequences are SEHNR and FQNEAQ (reference sequence). The germline V and J ends were trimmed by 11 bases and 4 bases, with 14 bases remaining between them. CDR3 length: 12 amino acids. The CDR3 sequence is CAASRQGYGYTF. The CDR3 DNA reads TGTGCCGCCAGCCGACAAGGCTATGGCTACACCTTC.

This chain uses TRBV19 with TRBJ2-6; possible D gene TRBD2, 6 bases. Germline CDR1 and CDR2: LNHDA and SQIVND (reference sequence). The CDR3 has 21 amino acids. V dropped 6 bases and J dropped 0 bases, with 27 bases sitting between them. The CDR3 DNA sequence: TGTGCCAGTAGGCCCTCGGGAGTATGGGGCAGGGCGAACTCTGGGGCCAACGTCCTGACTTTC. This sequence encodes CASRPSGVWGRANSGANVLTF.

V is TRBV6-1 and J is TRBJ1-2; 7 bases are a match to TRBD1. Germline CDR1 reads MNHNS; CDR2 reads SASEGT. The J segment lost 8 bases and the V segment lost 6 bases, leaving 12 bases of the junction unmatched. The CDR3 loop spans 14 amino acids. CDR3 in DNA: TGTGCCAGCAGACAGACAGGGATGTCGGGCGGCTACACCTTC. Translating it yields CASRQTGMSGGYTF.

This chain uses TRBV12-5 with TRBJ2-7; 14 nucleotides line up with TRBD2. J gave up 2 bases and V 5 bases, and 2 bases lay outside the gene matches. The CDR3 has 15 residues. Looked up from germline, CDR1 is LGHNT and CDR2 is FRNRAP. Written as DNA, the CDR3 is TGTGCTAGTGGTAAGGGACTAGCGGGGGCCTACGAGCAGTACTTC. It specifies CASGKGLAGAYEQYF.

The chain employs TRBV7-3 and TRBJ2-5; TRBD1 agrees at 9 bases. CDR1 and CDR2 from the germline V gene are SGHTA and FQGTGA. V lost 0 bases and J lost 5; bases outside the gene matches: 4. This CDR3 spans 15 amino acids. Here the CDR3 reads CASSLTQGARETQYF. CDR3 nucleotides: TGTGCCAGCAGCTTAACACAGGGGGCGAGGGAGACCCAGTACTTC.

This chain links TRBV9 with TRBJ2-3; 11 nucleotides match TRBD2. V was clipped by 4 bases and J by 4 bases; unmatched bases: 8. The CDR3 covers 16 residues. The germline V gene encodes CDR1 SGDLS and CDR2 YYNGEE. Here the CDR3 reads CASSPQELAGADTQYF. CDR3 DNA sequence: TGTGCCAGCAGCCCCCAGGAACTAGCGGGGGCAGATACGCAGTATTTT.

This chain joins TRBV7-9 and TRBJ1-1, with 7 bases fitting TRBD1. V lost 5 bases and J lost 3; bases outside the gene matches: 3. The CDR3 totals 13 residues. CDR1 SEHNR and CDR2 FQNEAQ come from the germline V gene (reference sequence). CDR3 nucleotides: TGTGCCAGCAGCCCGCAGGGGGACACTGAAGCTTTCTTT. The encoded protein is CASSPQGDTEAFF.

V and J are TRBV2 and TRBJ2-7; D gene uncertain. Trimming took 6 bases from V and 3 from J, leaving 15 bases between them. CDR3 length: 14 residues. Germline V gene lookup returns CDR1 SNHLY and CDR2 FYNNEI. The CDR3 protein is CASRAAPALYEQYF. The CDR3 DNA reads as TGTGCCAGCAGGGCGGCTCCAGCCCTCTACGAGCAGTACTTC.

This sequence joins TRBV9 and TRBJ2-1; TRBD2 aligns across 11 bases. This CDR3 is built from 17 residues. The germline V gene has CDR1 SGDLS and CDR2 YYNGEE. The V gene end was trimmed by 3 bases and the J gene end by 4 bases; junction bases not matched to a gene: 9. The CDR3 sequence: CASSAFLVAGGYNEQFF. CDR3 DNA: TGTGCCAGCAGCGCCTTCCTGGTAGCGGGGGGGTACAATGAGCAGTTCTTC.

The CDR3 bases are TGTGCCAGCAGTGATTATCTCCCCTACACCATATATTTT. Its translation: CASSDYLPYTIYF. The chain uses TRBV6-1 and TRBJ1-3, with D unresolved. Germline V gene sequence: CDR1 MNHNS, CDR2 SASEGT. V was trimmed by 3 bases and J by 8 bases, leaving 11 bases between them. This CDR3 has 13 residues.

The chain recombines TRBV5-4 with TRBJ2-3; TRBD2 agrees at 9 bases. The CDR3 covers 14 residues. Germline V CDR1 and CDR2: SGHNT, YYREEE (reference sequence). J lost 2 bases, V lost 5 bases, and 3 bases had no gene match. CDR3 bases: TGTGCCAGCAGAGGCGGGGGGGCCACAGATACGCAGTATTTT. Residues: CASRGGGATDTQYF.

The chain recombines TRBV7-9 with TRBJ2-7, with D possibly TRBD2 on 6 matching bases. Trimming left V 6 bases short and J 3 bases short, with 9 bases between. Per germline, CDR1 SEHNR and CDR2 FQNEAQ (reference sequence). The CDR3 has 12 residues. CDR3 coding DNA: TGTGCCAGCAGGTGGGGGGACTACGAGCAGTACTTC. Amino acids: CASRWGDYEQYF. Full variable domain (missing parts from reference TRBV7-9 and TRBJ2-7): DTGVSQNPRHKITKRGQNVTFRCDPISEHNRLYWYRQTLGQGPEFLTYFQNEAQLEKSRLLSDRFSAERPKGSFSTLEIQRTEQGDSAMYLCASRWGDYEQYFGPGTRLTVT.

The chain links TRBV6-5 to TRBJ1-1, with D perhaps matching TRBD1 (5 bases). The CDR3 runs to 16 residues. V gave up 1 base and J gave up 1 base, with 13 bases separating them. The germline CDR1 and CDR2 sequences are MNHEY and SVGAGI. CDR3 protein: CASSYWGAGKNTEAFF. Here the CDR3 DNA reads TGTGCCAGCAGTTACTGGGGTGCAGGGAAGAACACTGAAGCTTTCTTT.

The V gene is TRBV14, the J gene TRBJ2-7; TRBD1 aligns across 9 bases. CDR1 is SGHDN and CDR2 is FVKESK in the germline V gene. This CDR3 contains 16 residues. V shed 6 bases and J 4 bases; nucleotides not matched to a gene: 13. CDR3 amino acids: CASRPSTGTGPYEQYF. The CDR3 nucleotides are TGTGCCAGCAGGCCAAGTACCGGGACAGGGCCATACGAGCAGTACTTC.